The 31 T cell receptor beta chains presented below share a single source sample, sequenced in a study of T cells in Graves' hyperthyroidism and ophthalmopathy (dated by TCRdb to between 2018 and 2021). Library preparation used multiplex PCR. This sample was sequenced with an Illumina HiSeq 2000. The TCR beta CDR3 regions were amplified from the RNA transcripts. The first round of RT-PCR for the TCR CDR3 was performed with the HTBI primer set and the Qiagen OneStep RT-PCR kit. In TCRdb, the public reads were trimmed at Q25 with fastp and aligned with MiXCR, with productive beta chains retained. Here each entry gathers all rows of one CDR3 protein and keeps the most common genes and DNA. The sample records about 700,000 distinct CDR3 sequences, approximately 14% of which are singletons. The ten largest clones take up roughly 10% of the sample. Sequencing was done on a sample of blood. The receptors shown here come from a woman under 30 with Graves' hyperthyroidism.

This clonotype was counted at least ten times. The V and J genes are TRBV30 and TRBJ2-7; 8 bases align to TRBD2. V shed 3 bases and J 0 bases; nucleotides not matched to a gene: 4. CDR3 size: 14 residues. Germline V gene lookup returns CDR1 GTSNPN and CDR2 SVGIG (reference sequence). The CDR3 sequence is CAWRGTSGSYEQYF. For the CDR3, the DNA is TGTGCCTGGAGAGGAACTAGCGGCTCCTACGAGCAGTACTTC.

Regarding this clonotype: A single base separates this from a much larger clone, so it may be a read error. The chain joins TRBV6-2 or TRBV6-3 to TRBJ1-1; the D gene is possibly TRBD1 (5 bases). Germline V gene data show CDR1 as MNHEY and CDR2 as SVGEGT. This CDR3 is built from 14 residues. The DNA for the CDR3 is TGTGCCAGCAGTTACGCCTGGGGGAACACTGAAGCTCTCTTT. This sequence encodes CASSYAWGNTEALF.

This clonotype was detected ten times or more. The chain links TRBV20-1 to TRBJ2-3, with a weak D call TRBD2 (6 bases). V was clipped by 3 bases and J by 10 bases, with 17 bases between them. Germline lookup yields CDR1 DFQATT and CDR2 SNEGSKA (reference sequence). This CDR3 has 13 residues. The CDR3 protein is CSARDYRAPAQYF. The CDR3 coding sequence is TGCAGTGCTAGGGACTATAGAGCACCCGCGCAGTATTTT.

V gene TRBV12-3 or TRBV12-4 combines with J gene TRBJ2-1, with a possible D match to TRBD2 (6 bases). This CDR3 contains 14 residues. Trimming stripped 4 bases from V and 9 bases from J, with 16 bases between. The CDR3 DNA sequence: TGTGCCAGCAGTTGGGACTCCTACCGGGGTGAGCAGTTCTTC. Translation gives CASSWDSYRGEQFF.

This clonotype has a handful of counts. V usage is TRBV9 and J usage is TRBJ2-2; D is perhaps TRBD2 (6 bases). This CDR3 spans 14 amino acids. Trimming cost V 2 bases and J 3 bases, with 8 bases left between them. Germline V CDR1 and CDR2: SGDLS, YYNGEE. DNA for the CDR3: TGTGCCAGCAGCGTGGTAGCGGACACCGGGGAGCTGTTTTTT. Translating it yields CASSVVADTGELFF.

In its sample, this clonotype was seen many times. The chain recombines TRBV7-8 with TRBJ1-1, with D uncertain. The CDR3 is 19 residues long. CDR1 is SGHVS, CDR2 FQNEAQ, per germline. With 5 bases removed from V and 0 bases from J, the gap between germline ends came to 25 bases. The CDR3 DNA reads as TGTGCCAGCAGCCCGTCCCGCAGGAGGCCAAAACCAATGAACACTGAAGCTTTCTTT. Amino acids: CASSPSRRRPKPMNTEAFF.

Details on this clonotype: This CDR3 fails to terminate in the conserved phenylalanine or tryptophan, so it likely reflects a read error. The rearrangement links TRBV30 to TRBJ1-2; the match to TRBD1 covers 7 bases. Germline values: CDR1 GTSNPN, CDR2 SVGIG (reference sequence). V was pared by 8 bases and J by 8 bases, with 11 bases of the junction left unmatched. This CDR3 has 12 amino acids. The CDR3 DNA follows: TGTGCCGGAGTCAAGGGGGCGCGGGGCTACACCCTC. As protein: CAGVKGARGYTL.

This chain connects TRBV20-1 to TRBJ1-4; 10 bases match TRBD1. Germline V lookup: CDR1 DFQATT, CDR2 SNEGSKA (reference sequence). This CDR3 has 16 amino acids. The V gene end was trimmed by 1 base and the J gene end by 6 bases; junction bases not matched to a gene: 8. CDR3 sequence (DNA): TGCAGTGCTAGAGGAAAGGGGACAGGGGCAGATGAAAAACTGTTTTTT. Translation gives CSARGKGTGADEKLFF.

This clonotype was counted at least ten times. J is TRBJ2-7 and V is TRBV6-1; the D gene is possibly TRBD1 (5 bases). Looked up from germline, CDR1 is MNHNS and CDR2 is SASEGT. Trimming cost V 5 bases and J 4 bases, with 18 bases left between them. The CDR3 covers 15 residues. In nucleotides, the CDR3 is TGTGCCAGCAGTAAGGACATGCGAGGCGTTTACGAGCAGTACTTC. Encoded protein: CASSKDMRGVYEQYF.

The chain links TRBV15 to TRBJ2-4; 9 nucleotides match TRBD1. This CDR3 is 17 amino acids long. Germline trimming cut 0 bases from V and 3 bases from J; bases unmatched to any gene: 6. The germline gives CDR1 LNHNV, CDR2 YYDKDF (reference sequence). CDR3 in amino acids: CATSREDRGLNKNIQYF. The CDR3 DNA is TGTGCCACCAGCAGAGAGGACAGGGGACTAAACAAAAACATTCAGTACTTC.

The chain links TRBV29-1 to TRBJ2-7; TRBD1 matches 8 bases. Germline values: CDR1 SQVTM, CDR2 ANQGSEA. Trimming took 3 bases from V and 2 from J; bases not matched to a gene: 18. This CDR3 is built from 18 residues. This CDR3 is CSVDGTRQGSGRPYEQYF. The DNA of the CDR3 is TGCAGCGTTGACGGGACCCGACAGGGGTCGGGTCGGCCCTACGAGCAGTACTTC.

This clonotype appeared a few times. The CDR3, as DNA: TGCAGTGCTAGACCTGGGAATACCCAGCCCCAGCATTTT. Translated, it gives CSARPGNTQPQHF. The rearrangement joins TRBV20-1 to TRBJ1-5; no clear D. Trimming took off 2 bases at V and 7 bases at J, with 12 bases between the two ends. The CDR3 has 13 residues. CDR1 is DFQATT, CDR2 SNEGSKA, per germline (reference sequence).

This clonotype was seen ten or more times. Here the CDR3 DNA reads TGTGCCAGCAGCTTAGTTAATTTGGCTTATCAGCCCCAGCATTTT. This encodes CASSLVNLAYQPQHF. The chain joins TRBV11-2 to TRBJ1-5; the D is unclear. The germline gives CDR1 SGHAT, CDR2 FQNNGV. Trimming shortened V by 1 base and J by 5 bases, and 12 bases separated the two germline ends. CDR3 length equals 15 residues.

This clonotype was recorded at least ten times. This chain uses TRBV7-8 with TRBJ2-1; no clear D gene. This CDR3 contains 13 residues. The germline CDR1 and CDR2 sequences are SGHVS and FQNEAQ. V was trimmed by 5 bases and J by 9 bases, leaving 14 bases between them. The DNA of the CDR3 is TGTGCCAGCAGCCCCTGGGCAGCTTTTGAGCAGTTCTTC. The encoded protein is CASSPWAAFEQFF.

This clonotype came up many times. The CDR3 region has the DNA TGTGCCAGCAGGAGGAGGACACTGGTGGAGTACGAGCAGTACTTC. It translates to CASRRRTLVEYEQYF. J is TRBJ2-7 and V is TRBV28, with D perhaps assigned TRBD1 or TRBD2 (5 bases each). V dropped 6 bases and J dropped 4 bases, with 19 bases sitting between them. Germline V gene lookup returns CDR1 MDHEN and CDR2 SYDVKM. This CDR3 contains 15 residues.

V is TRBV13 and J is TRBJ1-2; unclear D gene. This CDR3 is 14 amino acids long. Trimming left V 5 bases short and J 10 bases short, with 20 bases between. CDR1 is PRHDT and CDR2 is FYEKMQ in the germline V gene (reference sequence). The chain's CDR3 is CASSTQNHGVDYTF. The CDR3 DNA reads TGTGCCAGCAGCACCCAAAATCACGGGGTTGACTACACCTTC.

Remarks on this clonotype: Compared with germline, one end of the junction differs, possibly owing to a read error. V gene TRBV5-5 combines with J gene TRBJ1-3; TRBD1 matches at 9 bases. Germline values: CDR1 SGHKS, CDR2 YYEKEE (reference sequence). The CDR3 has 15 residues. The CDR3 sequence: CASSPRTGVGNTIYF. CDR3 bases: TGCGCCAGCAGCCCTCGGACAGGGGTTGGAAACACCATATATTTT.

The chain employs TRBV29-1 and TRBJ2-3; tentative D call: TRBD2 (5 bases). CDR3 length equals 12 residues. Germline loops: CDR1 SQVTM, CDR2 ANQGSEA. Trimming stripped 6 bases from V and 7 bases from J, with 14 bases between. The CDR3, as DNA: TGCAGCGTCCAGCCCGGGGATAATACGCAGTATTTT. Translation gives CSVQPGDNTQYF.

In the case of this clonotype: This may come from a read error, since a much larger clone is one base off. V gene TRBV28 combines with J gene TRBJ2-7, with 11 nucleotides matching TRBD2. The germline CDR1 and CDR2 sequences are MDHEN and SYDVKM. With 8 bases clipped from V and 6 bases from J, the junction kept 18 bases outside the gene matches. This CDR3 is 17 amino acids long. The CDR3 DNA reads TGTGCCAGCGGCACACCGGGACTAGCGGTACTTCCCTGCGAGCAGTACTTC. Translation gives CASGTPGLAVLPCEQYF.

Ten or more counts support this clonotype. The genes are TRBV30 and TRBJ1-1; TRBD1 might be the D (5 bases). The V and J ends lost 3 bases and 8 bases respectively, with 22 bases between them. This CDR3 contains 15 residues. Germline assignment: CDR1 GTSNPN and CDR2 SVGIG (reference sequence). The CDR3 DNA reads TGTGCCTGGAGGGTCGACAGCTTTGTTGGGTGGGAAGCTTTCTTT. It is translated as CAWRVDSFVGWEAFF.

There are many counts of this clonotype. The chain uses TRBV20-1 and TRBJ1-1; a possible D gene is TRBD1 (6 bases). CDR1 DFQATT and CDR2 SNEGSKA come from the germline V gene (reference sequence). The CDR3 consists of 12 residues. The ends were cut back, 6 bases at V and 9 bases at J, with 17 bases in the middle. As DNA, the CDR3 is TGCAGTGCGGACCGGGACATCCTGAAAGCTTTCTTT. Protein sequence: CSADRDILKAFF.

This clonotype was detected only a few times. The CDR3 is CATSDSGTAAYGYTF. As DNA, the CDR3 is TGTGCCACCAGTGACTCCGGGACAGCCGCCTATGGCTACACCTTC. V usage is TRBV24-1 and J usage is TRBJ1-2; 7 nucleotides align to TRBD1. The CDR3 runs to 15 residues. The junction had 8 bases not matched to a gene; V was cut back by 4 bases and J by 4 bases. From germline, CDR1 is KGHDR and CDR2 SFDVKD.

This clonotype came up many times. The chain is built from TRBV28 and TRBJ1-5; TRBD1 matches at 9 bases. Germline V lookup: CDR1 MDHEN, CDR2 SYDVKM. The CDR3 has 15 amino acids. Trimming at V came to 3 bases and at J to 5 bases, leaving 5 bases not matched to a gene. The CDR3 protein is CASSLIDRGDQPQHF. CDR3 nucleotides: TGTGCCAGCAGTTTGATAGACAGGGGGGATCAGCCCCAGCATTTT. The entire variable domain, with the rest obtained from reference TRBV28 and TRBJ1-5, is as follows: DVKVTQSSRYLVKRTGEKVFLECVQDMDHENMFWYRQDPGLGLRLIYFSYDVKMKEKGDIPEGYSVSREKKERFSLILESASTNQTSMYLCASSLIDRGDQPQHFGDGTRLSIL.

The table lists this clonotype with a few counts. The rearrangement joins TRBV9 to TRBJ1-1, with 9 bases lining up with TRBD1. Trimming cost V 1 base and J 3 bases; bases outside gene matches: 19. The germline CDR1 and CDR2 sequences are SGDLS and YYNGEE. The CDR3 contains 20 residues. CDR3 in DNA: TGTGCCAGCAGCGTAAATCCACAGGGGGCGCCTTCCATTTCGGACACTGAAGCTTTCTTT. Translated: CASSVNPQGAPSISDTEAFF.

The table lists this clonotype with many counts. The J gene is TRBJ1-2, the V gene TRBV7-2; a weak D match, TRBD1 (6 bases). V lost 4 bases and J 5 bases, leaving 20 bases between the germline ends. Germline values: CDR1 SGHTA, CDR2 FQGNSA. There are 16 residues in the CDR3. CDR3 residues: CASSSAAGGAPYGYTF. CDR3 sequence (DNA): TGTGCCAGCAGCTCTGCAGCGGGGGGCGCTCCTTATGGCTACACCTTC. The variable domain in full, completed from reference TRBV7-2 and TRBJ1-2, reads GAGVSQSPSNKVTEKGKDVELRCDPISGHTALYWYRQSLGQGLEFLIYFQGNSAPDKSGLPSDRFSAERTGGSVSTLTIQRTQQEDSAVYLCASSSAAGGAPYGYTFGSGTRLTVV.

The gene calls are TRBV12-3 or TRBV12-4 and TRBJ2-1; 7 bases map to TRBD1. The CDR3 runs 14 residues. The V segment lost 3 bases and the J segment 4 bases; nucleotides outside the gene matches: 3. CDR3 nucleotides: TGTGCCAGCAGTTTCTCAGGGGGATACAATGAGCAGTTCTTC. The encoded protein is CASSFSGGYNEQFF.

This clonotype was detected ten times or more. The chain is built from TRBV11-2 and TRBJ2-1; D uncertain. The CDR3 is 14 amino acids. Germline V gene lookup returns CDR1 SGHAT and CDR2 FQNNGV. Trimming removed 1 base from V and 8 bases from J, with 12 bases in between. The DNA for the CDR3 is TGTGCCAGCAGCTTAGCGTTGAGTCTCCATGAGCAGTTCTTC. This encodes CASSLALSLHEQFF.

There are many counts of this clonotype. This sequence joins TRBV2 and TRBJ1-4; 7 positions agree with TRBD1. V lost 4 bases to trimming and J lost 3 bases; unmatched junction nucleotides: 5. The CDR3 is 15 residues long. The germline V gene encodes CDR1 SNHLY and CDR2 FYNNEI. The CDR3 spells CASSGQGLPNEKLFF. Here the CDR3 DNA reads TGTGCCAGCAGTGGACAGGGCCTACCTAATGAAAAACTGTTTTTT.

The CDR3 region has the DNA TGCAGTGCGACAGGGGGCACTAACTATGGCTACACCTTC. Encoded protein: CSATGGTNYGYTF. The J gene is TRBJ1-2, the V gene TRBV20-1; 10 bases agree with TRBD1. There are 13 residues in the CDR3. CDR1 is DFQATT, CDR2 SNEGSKA, per germline (reference sequence). Trimming cost V 6 bases and J 0 bases; bases outside gene matches: 1.

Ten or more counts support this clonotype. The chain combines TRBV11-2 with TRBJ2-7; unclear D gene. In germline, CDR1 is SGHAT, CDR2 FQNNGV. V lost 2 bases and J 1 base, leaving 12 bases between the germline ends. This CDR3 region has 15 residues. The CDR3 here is CASSLPKSRSYEQYF. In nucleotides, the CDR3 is TGTGCCAGCAGCTTACCCAAGAGCAGGTCCTACGAGCAGTACTTC.

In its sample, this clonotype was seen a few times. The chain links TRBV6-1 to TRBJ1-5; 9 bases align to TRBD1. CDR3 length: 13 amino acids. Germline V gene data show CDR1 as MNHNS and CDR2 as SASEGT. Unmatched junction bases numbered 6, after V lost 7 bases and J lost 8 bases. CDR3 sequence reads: CASITGGDKPQHF. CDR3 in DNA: TGTGCCAGCATCACAGGGGGCGATAAGCCCCAGCATTTT.